The 15 T cell receptor beta chains in this list originate from one sample, sequenced in a study of T cells in women clearing cervical HPV infection. Libraries were prepared by immunoSEQ multiplex PCR; TCRdb keeps only in-frame clonotypes and omits some of them. Seen in this sample are around 39,000 clones; the ten most common clones hold 1.7%. Material for sequencing was blood buffy coat. Every receptor here comes from a woman between 18 and 69 years old with a cervical HPV16 infection that either progressed to CIN3+ or cleared (not recorded which).

CDR3 bases read: TGTGCCAGCAGCACCAACCTGGGCACTAATGAAAAA. Encoded protein: CASSTNLGTNEK. The CDR3 reads in full as CASSTNLGTNEKLFF. This chain uses TRBV5-5 with TRBJ1-4; D is uncertain. Read data end 3 residues before the CDR3 end; the end is taken from the germline J gene. This CDR3 region has 15 residues. V was pared by 4 bases and J by 2 bases, with 12 bases between. CDR1 SGHKS and CDR2 YYEKEE come from the germline V gene (reference sequence).

As regards this clone: The read finishes 3 residues shy of the CDR3 end, and the germline J gene is used to complete it. The gene calls are TRBV6-4 and TRBJ2-3; 7 bases are shared with TRBD1. Germline-derived CDR1 and CDR2 are MRHNA and SNTAGT. CDR3 length equals 13 residues. The covered CDR3 bases are TGTGCCAGCAGTGGACAGGGTCAAGAGACG. Amino acids: CASSGQGQET. The complete CDR3 sequence is CASSGQGQETQYF.

Regarding this clone: The read is 3 residues too short to cover the CDR3 end, so that end is filled in from the germline J gene. The rearrangement uses TRBV6-2 or TRBV6-3 and TRBJ1-2; possibly TRBD1 for D (6 bases). The CDR3 totals 13 residues. CDR1 is MNHEY, CDR2 SVGEGT, per germline. The CDR3 DNA, read in part, is TGTGCCAGCAGTTACTCCACAGGGCTCGAC. This codes for CASSYSTGLD. The CDR3 in full is CASSYSTGLDYTF.

Note on this clone: The read falls 3 residues short of the CDR3 end, and the missing part is taken from the germline J gene. V and J are TRBV19 and TRBJ1-1, with a possible D match to TRBD1 (5 bases). This CDR3 contains 15 residues. V gave up 8 bases and J gave up 1 base, with 17 bases separating them. Per germline, CDR1 LNHDA and CDR2 SQIVND (reference sequence). Partial CDR3 DNA: TGTGCCAGTGGGAGGGGAGGGGCAACGAACACTGAA. Protein: CASGRGGATNTE. The complete CDR3 sequence is CASGRGGATNTEAFF.

Comment on this clone: The read terminates 3 residues ahead of where the CDR3 ends, so the germline J gene completes it. The J gene is TRBJ2-1, the V gene TRBV7-9, with D perhaps matching TRBD2 (6 bases). This CDR3 region has 14 residues. The V gene lost 1 base and the J gene lost 5 bases, with 9 bases spanning the gap. Germline assignment: CDR1 SEHNR and CDR2 FQNEAQ (reference sequence). Partial CDR3 DNA: TGTGCCAGCAGCTTAGTCTGGGGGGACAATGAG. This codes for CASSLVWGDNE. The complete CDR3 sequence is CASSLVWGDNEQFF. Full variable domain (outside the CDR3, taken from reference TRBV7-9 and TRBJ2-1): DTGVSQNPRHKITKRGQNVTFRCDPISEHNRLYWYRQTLGQGPEFLTYFQNEAQLEKSRLLSDRFSAERPKGSFSTLEIQRTEQGDSAMYLCASSLVWGDNEQFFGPGTRLTVL.

As concerns this clone: At one end, the junction sequence differs from germline, possibly due to a read error. Read sequence stops 3 residues before the CDR3 end, and the germline J gene provides the missing end. In the same sample, other DNA sequences code for this CDR3. The chain uses TRBV7-6 and TRBJ1-3; TRBD1 agrees at 7 bases. CDR3 length: 16 residues. CDR1 and CDR2 (germline): SGHVS, FNYEAQ. The CDR3 sequence: CASSLEAGQAGNTIYF. The sequenced CDR3 bases are TGTGCCAGCAGCTTAGAGGCAGGACAGGCAGGAAACACT.

As to this clone: Read data end 3 residues before the CDR3 end; the end is taken from the germline J gene. This chain joins TRBV5-5 and TRBJ2-1, with TRBD1 matching over 7 bases. This CDR3 comprises 14 residues. The germline V gene encodes CDR1 SGHKS and CDR2 YYEKEE (reference sequence). Trimming removed 2 bases from V and 5 bases from J; junction bases left unmatched: 4. The CDR3 region is CASSLRGRNNEQFF. CDR3 DNA (partial): TGTGCCAGCAGCTTAAGGGGGCGCAACAATGAG.

To note about this clone: Read sequence stops 3 residues before the CDR3 end, and the germline J gene provides the missing end. The J gene is TRBJ1-2, the V gene TRBV7-9, with 9 bases fitting TRBD1. Germline CDR1 reads SEHNR; CDR2 reads FQNEAQ (reference sequence). The CDR3 sequence is 15 residues long. CDR3 bases read: TGTGCCAGCAGCTCGGGGACAGGGTTTGCCAATGAC. Its protein is CASSSGTGFAND. The complete CDR3 reads CASSSGTGFANDYTF.

Points on this clone: The CDR3 is cut off 3 residues early in the read; its end comes from the germline J gene. The chain is built from TRBV12-3 or TRBV12-4 and TRBJ1-2; 7 nucleotides line up with TRBD1. V gave up 1 base and J gave up 6 bases; unmatched junction bases: 5. The CDR3 is 14 amino acids. The CDR3 bases that were read are TGTGCCAGCAGTTTAGAGGGGGCGGCGGATGGC. The encoded protein is CASSLEGAADG. The complete CDR3 sequence is CASSLEGAADGYTF.

Concerning this clone itself: The read comes to an end 3 residues before the CDR3 does, leaving the germline J gene to fill in the end. This rearrangement joins TRBV6-2 or TRBV6-3 to TRBJ2-7; perhaps TRBD1 as D (6 bases). CDR1 and CDR2 from the germline V gene are MNHEY and SVGEGT. The CDR3 totals 15 residues. V shed 2 bases and J shed 0 bases, with 11 bases lying between them. This chain's CDR3 is CASSYLGHLSYEQYF. The covered CDR3 bases are TGTGCCAGCAGTTACCTGGGACACCTCTCCTACGAG.

The sequenced CDR3 bases are TGTGCCAGCAGGGAACAGGGGGCGAGTGAGACG. Translating gives CASREQGASET. The full CDR3 protein reads CASREQGASETQYF. This chain connects TRBV2 to TRBJ2-3; 9 bases map to TRBD1. The read is 3 residues too short to cover the CDR3 end, so that end is filled in from the germline J gene. Germline values: CDR1 SNHLY, CDR2 FYNNEI. The CDR3 is 14 amino acids.

On this clone: Germline is not matched at one junction end, which may reflect a read error. With the read ending 3 residues before the CDR3 end, the germline J gene is used to fill in that end. The genes are TRBV7-7 and TRBJ2-2; 11 nucleotides align to TRBD1. Germline loops: CDR1 SSHAT, CDR2 FNYEAQ (reference sequence). The CDR3 length is 16 residues. The CDR3 loop reads CASSSDRGRNTGELFF. Incomplete CDR3 DNA: TGTGCTAGCAGCTCGGACAGGGGGCGGAACACCGGGGAG.

Comments on this clone: The CDR3 is cut off 3 residues early in the read; its end comes from the germline J gene. The rearrangement joins TRBV29-1 to TRBJ2-1; 10 positions match TRBD1. From germline, CDR1 is SQVTM and CDR2 ANQGSEA. This CDR3 region has 14 residues. V lost 3 bases to trimming and J lost 5 bases; unmatched junction nucleotides: 4. The covered CDR3 bases are TGCAGCGTTGAGGGACAGGGGCTGAACAATGAG. It is translated as CSVEGQGLNNE. The full CDR3 protein reads CSVEGQGLNNEQFF.

Note on this clone: The read ends 3 residues early relative to the CDR3; the germline J gene fills the gap. The chain joins TRBV18 to TRBJ1-2; D uncertain. CDR3 length equals 14 residues. Germline assignment: CDR1 KGHSH and CDR2 LQKENI. The part of the CDR3 DNA that was read is TGTGCCAGCTCGGCGCGAGGAAGCACAGATACC. Protein sequence: CASSARGSTDT. The full CDR3 sequence reads CASSARGSTDTYTF. The whole variable domain, filled in from reference TRBV18 and TRBJ1-2, reads NAGVMQNPRHLVRRRGQEARLRCSPMKGHSHVYWYRQLPEEGLKFMVYLQKENIIDESGMPKERFSAEFPKEGPSILRIQQVVRGDSAAYFCASSARGSTDTYTFGSGTRLTVV.

With respect to this clone: The read comes to an end 3 residues before the CDR3 does, leaving the germline J gene to fill in the end. V gene TRBV20-1 combines with J gene TRBJ2-7; TRBD2 matches at 10 bases. This CDR3 is 14 amino acids long. The V gene's germline CDR1 is DFQATT and CDR2 SNEGSKA (reference sequence). V trimming: 4 bases; J trimming: 4 bases; junction bases outside the gene matches: 7. The CDR3 bases that were read are TGCAGTGCTATAAATCCTAGCGGGGGTTACGAG. Translation: CSAINPSGGYE. The whole CDR3 sequence reads CSAINPSGGYEQYF.